The entry below describes one T cell receptor (beta chain). No antigen is known for it. The data are from a study of cytomegalovirus exposure and HLA in healthy donors. The primer mix had 60 Vbeta and 13 Jbeta primers. Per the original data handling: Later, tens of millions of unique TCR beta chains were counted in an analysis, and roughly 11 million of them were shared. Here immunoSEQ multiplex PCR was the method, and the copy in TCRdb shows in-frame clones only, minus some. That table gives V, J and clone size, and the DNA gave D and trimming. The table records about 160,000 clones, over 70% of them present only once. CDR3 size: 13 residues. Trimming took 5 bases from V and 6 from J; bases not matched to a gene: 5. CDR1 LNHDA and CDR2 SQIVND come from the germline V gene (reference sequence). Whole-study results and caveats: It was reportedly the case that the classifier diagnosed cytomegalovirus status with high specificity and sensitivity. Among TCR beta chains, those listed as cytomegalovirus-associated numbered over 150.

V usage is TRBV19 and J usage is TRBJ2-7; the match to TRBD1 covers 9 bases. The clonotype comes from a woman aged 40 to 55 in good health and CMV-seropositive. The sample consisted of PBMCs. The CDR3: CASSEQGAREQYF. The CDR3, as DNA: TGTGCCAGTAGTGAACAGGGGGCGCGCGAGCAGTACTTC.